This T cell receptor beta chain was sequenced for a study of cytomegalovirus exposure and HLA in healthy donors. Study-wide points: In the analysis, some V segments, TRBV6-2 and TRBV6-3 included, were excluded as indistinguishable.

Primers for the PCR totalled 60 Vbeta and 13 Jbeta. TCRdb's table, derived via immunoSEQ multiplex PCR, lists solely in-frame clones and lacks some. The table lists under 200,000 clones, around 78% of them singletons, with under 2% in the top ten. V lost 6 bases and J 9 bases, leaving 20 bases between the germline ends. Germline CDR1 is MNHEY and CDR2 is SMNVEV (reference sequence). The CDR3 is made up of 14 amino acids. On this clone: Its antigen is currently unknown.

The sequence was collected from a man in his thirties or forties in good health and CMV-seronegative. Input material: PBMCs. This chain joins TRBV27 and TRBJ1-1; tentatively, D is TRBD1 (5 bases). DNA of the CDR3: TGTGCCAGCAGGCCAGCGGGGGGGATCGGGAAAGCTTTCTTT. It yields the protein CASRPAGGIGKAFF.